The next 26 T cell receptor beta chains were all read from a single sample in a study of vaccination and CD4 T cells after COVID-19. Time point: late sampling 161 to 241 days after vaccination in a few convalescent patients. From the PCR reads, TCRdb called clonotypes with MiXCR, one entry per CDR3 protein. The profile covers 25,000 to 35,000 distinct CDR3 sequences, with 49% appearing a single time and approximately 6% taken by the ten largest. The specimen was CD4+ T cells from blood, collected about 7 months after SARS-CoV-2 vaccination. These receptors all stem from a human donor who had recovered from COVID-19.

The chain uses TRBV29-1 and TRBJ2-7; D not certain. Germline V gene sequence: CDR1 SQVTM, CDR2 ANQGSEA. This CDR3 has 11 residues. Trimming took off 7 bases at V and 3 bases at J, with 10 bases between the two ends. CDR3 protein: CSAQTGYEQYF. CDR3 bases: TGCAGCGCCCAGACCGGCTACGAGCAGTACTTC.

This clonotype is termed medium-sized (0.01 to 0.1%). The chain uses TRBV7-3 and TRBJ1-2; D unclear. Trimming left V 5 bases short and J 0 bases short, with 7 bases between. This CDR3 spans 13 amino acids. CDR1 SGHTA and CDR2 FQGTGA come from the germline V gene. The CDR3 loop is CASSPQPNYGYTF. CDR3 coding DNA: TGTGCCAGCAGCCCTCAGCCTAACTATGGCTACACCTTC.

Only one count was recorded for this clonotype. The chain combines TRBV7-9 with TRBJ2-3, with TRBD1 matching 9 bases. The CDR3 runs 16 residues. Germline V lookup: CDR1 SEHNR, CDR2 FQNEAQ (reference sequence). Trimming removed 5 bases from V and 0 bases from J; junction bases left unmatched: 6. This CDR3 is CASSGPGTGSTDTQYF. The CDR3 DNA reads TGTGCCAGCAGCGGACCTGGGACAGGGAGCACAGATACGCAGTATTTT.

This chain uses TRBV20-1 with TRBJ2-2, with TRBD1 matching 8 bases. Germline trimming cut 2 bases from V and 2 bases from J; bases unmatched to any gene: 7. The CDR3 runs 16 residues. The germline V gene encodes CDR1 DFQATT and CDR2 SNEGSKA (reference sequence). Written as DNA, the CDR3 is TGCAGTGCTAGACCCACGGACAGGGCAAACACCGGGGAGCTGTTTTTT. Translated, it gives CSARPTDRANTGELFF.

The chain has TRBV7-2 and TRBJ2-1, with D perhaps TRBD2 (5 bases). The CDR3 totals 13 residues. Germline V CDR1 and CDR2: SGHTA, FQGNSA. Trimming stripped 4 bases from V and 6 bases from J, with 10 bases between. The CDR3 region is CASSWTEGNEQFF. DNA for the CDR3: TGTGCCAGCAGCTGGACTGAGGGCAATGAGCAGTTCTTC.

This clonotype came up a few times. The gene calls are TRBV27 and TRBJ1-5; the D is unclear. The V end lost 1 base, the J end lost 6 bases, and 16 bases lay between the germline ends. This CDR3 contains 16 residues. CDR1 MNHEY and CDR2 SMNVEV come from the germline V gene (reference sequence). CDR3 sequence (DNA): TGTGCCAGCAGTTTATTGGGCAGGTTGGAAGGTCAGCCCCAGCATTTT. Protein sequence: CASSLLGRLEGQPQHF.

This chain joins TRBV7-9 and TRBJ2-1; D tentatively fits TRBD1 or TRBD2 (5 bases each). CDR1 and CDR2 from the germline V gene are SEHNR and FQNEAQ (reference sequence). There are 17 residues in the CDR3. V dropped 5 bases and J dropped 2 bases, with 19 bases sitting between them. CDR3 protein: CASSRAEGIPPYNEQFF. The DNA for the CDR3 is TGTGCCAGCAGCCGCGCCGAGGGGATCCCCCCCTACAATGAGCAGTTCTTC.

The rearrangement uses TRBV6-4 and TRBJ1-1; D unresolved. CDR3 length equals 13 residues. The V gene's germline CDR1 is MRHNA and CDR2 SNTAGT. The germline V and J ends were trimmed by 5 bases and 1 base, with 8 bases remaining between them. The CDR3 region is CASSHPTNTEAFF. The CDR3 DNA follows: TGTGCCAGCAGTCATCCCACGAACACTGAAGCTTTCTTT.

V usage is TRBV11-2 and J usage is TRBJ2-7, with 7 bases lining up with TRBD1. Germline lookup yields CDR1 SGHAT and CDR2 FQNNGV. Germline trimming cut 6 bases from V and 4 bases from J; bases unmatched to any gene: 15. This CDR3 is 16 amino acids long. This CDR3 reads CASRPIQGPGSYEQYF. DNA of the CDR3: TGTGCCAGCAGACCGATACAGGGGCCAGGGTCTTACGAGCAGTACTTC.

The rearrangement links TRBV7-8 to TRBJ2-7, with D perhaps matching TRBD1 (7 bases). Between the trimmed V and J ends, which lost 1 base and 3 bases, there was a span of 13 bases. The CDR3 is 15 residues long. The germline V gene encodes CDR1 SGHVS and CDR2 FQNEAQ. DNA of the CDR3: TGTGCCAGCAGCTTAGATCCAGGGGGAGGCTACGAGCAGTACTTC. Translation: CASSLDPGGGYEQYF.

The J gene is TRBJ2-5, the V gene TRBV5-1; possible D gene TRBD2, 5 bases. V was clipped by 7 bases and J by 5 bases, with 21 bases between them. CDR3 length: 15 amino acids. Germline V gives CDR1 SGHRS, CDR2 YFSETQ. CDR3 loop: CASGPSEAPMETQYF. The CDR3 DNA reads TGCGCCAGCGGTCCGTCGGAGGCCCCTATGGAGACCCAGTACTTC. Combining the CDR3 with reference TRBV5-1 and TRBJ2-5 gives the whole variable domain KAGVTQTPRYLIKTRGQQVTLSCSPISGHRSVSWYQQTPGQGLQFLFEYFSETQRNKGNFPGRFSGRQFSNSRSEMNVSTLELGDSALYLCASGPSEAPMETQYFGPGTRLLVL.

The chain couples TRBV19 to TRBJ2-1; the match to TRBD2 covers 9 bases. Germline lookup yields CDR1 LNHDA and CDR2 SQIVND (reference sequence). CDR3 size: 14 residues. V dropped 6 bases and J dropped 9; count of bases not matched to a gene: 9. The CDR3 region is CASRQLAGSFEQFF. In DNA, the CDR3 is TGTGCCAGTAGGCAGCTAGCGGGAAGTTTTGAGCAGTTCTTC.

The genes are TRBV10-3 and TRBJ2-1, with 10 bases aligning to TRBD2. V lost 0 bases to trimming and J lost 16 bases; unmatched junction nucleotides: 3. The CDR3 length is 12 residues. Germline CDR1 reads ENHRY; CDR2 reads SYGVKD. For the CDR3, the DNA is TGTGCCATCAGTGAGTCAGGGACTAGCGACTTCTTC. Translation: CAISESGTSDFF.

CDR3 protein: CASKETVTSYEQYF. The CDR3 bases are TGTGCCAGCAAGGAGACAGTGACCTCCTACGAGCAGTACTTC. The gene calls are TRBV2 and TRBJ2-7; D perhaps matches TRBD1 (5 bases). Per the germline V gene, CDR1 is SNHLY and CDR2 is FYNNEI. V lost 7 bases and J lost 0, with 13 bases in between. CDR3 length: 14 amino acids.

V usage is TRBV6-1 and J usage is TRBJ2-7; D ambiguous. CDR3 size: 13 residues. The V gene's germline CDR1 is MNHNS and CDR2 SASEGT. V was trimmed by 4 bases and J by 3 bases, leaving 10 bases between them. The CDR3 nucleotides read TGTGCCAGCAGTGGTGGATTCTTCTACGAGCAGTACTTC. Protein: CASSGGFFYEQYF.

The rearrangement links TRBV28 to TRBJ2-3; TRBD2 matches at 8 bases. Germline V CDR1 and CDR2: MDHEN, SYDVKM. V was clipped by 2 bases and J by 5 bases; unmatched bases: 9. The CDR3 has 16 residues. This CDR3 reads CASSLSGGALGDTQYF. The CDR3 DNA reads as TGTGCCAGCAGTTTAAGCGGGGGCGCCCTGGGAGATACGCAGTATTTT.

The J gene is TRBJ2-3, the V gene TRBV24-1; D unclear. The V end was cut by 7 bases, the J end by 3 bases, with 16 bases between. CDR3 length: 15 residues. Germline V CDR1 and CDR2: KGHDR, SFDVKD. The CDR3 sequence is CATSLTKGPTDTQYF. The CDR3 DNA follows: TGTGCCACCAGCCTTACAAAGGGCCCAACAGATACGCAGTATTTT.

This chain links TRBV11-3 with TRBJ2-1, with D unclear. Germline V gene sequence: CDR1 SGHNT, CDR2 YENEEA. Between the trimmed V and J ends, which lost 5 bases and 8 bases, there was a span of 13 bases. The CDR3 loop spans 13 amino acids. The CDR3 sequence is CASSGRTDHEQFF. CDR3 coding DNA: TGTGCCAGCAGCGGCAGAACAGATCATGAGCAGTTCTTC.

The V gene is TRBV6-5, the J gene TRBJ1-6; 9 bases fit TRBD1. The V gene's germline CDR1 is MNHEY and CDR2 SVGAGI. V dropped 0 bases and J dropped 7; count of bases not matched to a gene: 1. This CDR3 has 15 residues. This CDR3 reads CASSYSGQGNSPLHF. DNA of the CDR3: TGTGCCAGCAGTTACTCTGGACAGGGGAATTCACCCCTCCACTTT.

The CDR3 coding sequence is TGTGCCTGGAGTATCGGGGGGGAGACCCAGTACTTC. This encodes CAWSIGGETQYF. The V gene is TRBV30, the J gene TRBJ2-5, with 7 bases aligning to TRBD2. The CDR3 runs 12 residues. With V trimmed by 2 bases and J by 5 bases, 2 bases remained unmatched. Germline V gives CDR1 GTSNPN, CDR2 SVGIG (reference sequence).

This chain links TRBV11-2 with TRBJ2-7; the match to TRBD2 covers 7 bases. V was clipped by 2 bases and J by 5 bases; unmatched bases: 12. This CDR3 contains 16 residues. CDR1 and CDR2 (germline): SGHAT, FQNNGV. In DNA, the CDR3 is TGTGCCAGCAGCTTAAGGTTCGGCGGGAGTTCCGACGAGCAGTACTTC. Translation: CASSLRFGGSSDEQYF.

This chain joins TRBV4-2 and TRBJ1-5; D is unresolved. The CDR3 sequence is 16 residues long. Germline V gene sequence: CDR1 LGHNA, CDR2 YNFKEQ. V was shortened by 1 base and J by 3 bases, with 13 bases between the two germline ends. The CDR3 DNA follows: TGTGCCAGCAGCCAAGGTATAAAGGCTGCCAATCAGCCCCAGCATTTT. This translates into CASSQGIKAANQPQHF.

J is TRBJ2-2 and V is TRBV7-2; a possible D gene is TRBD1 (6 bases). Trimming stripped 2 bases from V and 4 bases from J, with 8 bases between. Germline V gives CDR1 SGHTA, CDR2 FQGNSA. The CDR3 sequence is 14 residues long. This CDR3 is CASSLQGRTGELFF. The CDR3, as DNA: TGTGCCAGCAGCTTACAGGGGCGCACCGGGGAGCTGTTTTTT.

This chain joins TRBV7-2 and TRBJ2-7, with 10 nucleotides matching TRBD1. With V trimmed by 6 bases and J by 6 bases, 5 bases remained unmatched. This CDR3 is 13 amino acids long. Germline CDR1 SGHTA, CDR2 FQGNSA. The CDR3 region is CASRDDRGLEQYF. The CDR3 nucleotides are TGTGCCAGCAGGGACGACAGGGGGCTCGAGCAGTACTTC.

V usage is TRBV6-1 and J usage is TRBJ2-3, with 7 bases fitting TRBD2. V trimming: 7 bases; J trimming: 3 bases; junction bases outside the gene matches: 4. There are 13 residues in the CDR3. Per germline, CDR1 MNHNS and CDR2 SASEGT. CDR3 region: CASTWGGTDTQYF. Here the CDR3 DNA reads TGTGCCAGCACCTGGGGGGGGACAGATACGCAGTATTTT.

This sequence joins TRBV27 and TRBJ2-2, with D possibly TRBD2 on 6 matching bases. V was pared by 2 bases and J by 7 bases, with 11 bases between. From germline, CDR1 is MNHEY and CDR2 SMNVEV (reference sequence). CDR3 size: 14 residues. CDR3 loop: CASSLGGLGGELFF. In DNA form, the CDR3 reads TGTGCCAGCAGTTTAGGGGGGTTGGGCGGGGAGCTGTTTTTT.